This entry features one T cell receptor beta chain sequence. The sample belongs to a study of chemoradiotherapy in HPV16-positive cancers. The protocol was immunoSEQ multiplex PCR, while the TCRdb copy is restricted to in-frame clones and leaves out a portion. Seen here are 14,000 or so clones, around nine tenths observed once, and the top ten hold 4.3%. The CDR3 totals 13 residues. Looked up from germline, CDR1 is SGHAT and CDR2 is FQDESV (reference sequence). V lost 1 base to trimming and J lost 6 bases, with 9 bases between them. The material was tumor tissue, obtained from a patient who underwent chemoradiotherapy. The chain has TRBV11-1 and TRBJ1-2; D remains unclear. The clonotype was recovered from a human donor with HPV-associated anogenital cancer. For the CDR3, the DNA is TGTGCCAGCAGCTTAGGAGGAGAGGATGGCTACACCTTC. It encodes CASSLGGEDGYTF.